This TCR beta chain was identified during a study of CD4 T cells in relation to SARS-CoV-2 and coronaviruses. A remark on this clone: Its target is unknown.

Sequencing used immunoSEQ multiplex PCR; TCRdb keeps in-frame clones, though not all of them. The sample lists some 43,000 clones, more than 65% seen once, with more than 1.3% in the top ten. Germline V CDR1 and CDR2: MNHEY, SVGAGI. The CDR3 spans 12 residues. Trimming took off 10 bases at V and 0 bases at J, with 6 bases between the two ends. Sequences were obtained from naive CD4+ T cells from PBMCs, cultured in vitro. Subset given: naive CD4+ T cells isolated by negative enrichment. V usage is TRBV6-5 and J usage is TRBJ2-2; no clear D. This clonotype was sampled from an adult with COVID-19. CDR3 region: CATPANTGELFF. The CDR3 nucleotides read TGTGCCACCCCTGCGAACACCGGGGAGCTGTTTTTT.